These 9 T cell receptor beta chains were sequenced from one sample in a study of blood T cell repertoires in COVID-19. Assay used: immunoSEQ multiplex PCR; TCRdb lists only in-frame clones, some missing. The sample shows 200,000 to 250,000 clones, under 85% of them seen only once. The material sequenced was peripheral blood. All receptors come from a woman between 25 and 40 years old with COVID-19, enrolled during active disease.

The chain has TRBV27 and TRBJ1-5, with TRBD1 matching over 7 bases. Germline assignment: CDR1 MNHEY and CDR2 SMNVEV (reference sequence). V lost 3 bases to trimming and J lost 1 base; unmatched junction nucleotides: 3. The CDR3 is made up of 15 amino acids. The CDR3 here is CASSFSGGSNQPQHF. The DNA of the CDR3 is TGTGCCAGCAGTTTCTCAGGGGGGAGCAATCAGCCCCAGCATTTT.

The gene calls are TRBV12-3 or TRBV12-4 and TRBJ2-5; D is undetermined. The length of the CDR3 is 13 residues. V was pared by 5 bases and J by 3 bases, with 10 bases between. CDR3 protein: CASSILTEETQYF. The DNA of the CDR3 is TGTGCCAGCAGTATACTGACTGAAGAGACCCAGTACTTC.

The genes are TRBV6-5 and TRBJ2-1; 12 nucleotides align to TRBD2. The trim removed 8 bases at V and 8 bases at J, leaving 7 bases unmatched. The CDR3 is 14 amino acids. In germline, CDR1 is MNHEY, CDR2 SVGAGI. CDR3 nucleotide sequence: TGTGCCAGCGGGGCTAGCGGGAGGGCCCATGAGCAGTTCTTC. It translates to CASGASGRAHEQFF.

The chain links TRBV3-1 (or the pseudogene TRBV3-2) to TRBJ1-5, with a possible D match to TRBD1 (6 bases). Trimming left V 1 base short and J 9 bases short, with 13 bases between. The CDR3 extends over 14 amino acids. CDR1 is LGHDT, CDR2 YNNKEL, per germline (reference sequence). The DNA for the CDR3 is TGTGCCAGCAGCCAAGGTTGGGGGGGCTCGCCCCAGCATTTT. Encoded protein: CASSQGWGGSPQHF.

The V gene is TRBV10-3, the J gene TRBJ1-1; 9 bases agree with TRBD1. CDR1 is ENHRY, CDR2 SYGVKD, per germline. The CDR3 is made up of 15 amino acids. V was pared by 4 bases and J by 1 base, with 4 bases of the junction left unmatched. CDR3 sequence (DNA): TGTGCCATCAGTGCTATGGACAGGGGGAACACTGAAGCTTTCTTT. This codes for CAISAMDRGNTEAFF.

The CDR3 DNA reads TGTGCCAGCAGTTCTACGGGAAGTAACTATGGCTACACCTTC. Translating gives CASSSTGSNYGYTF. The rearrangement links TRBV28 to TRBJ1-2; unclear D gene. The CDR3 is 14 residues long. The V gene's germline CDR1 is MDHEN and CDR2 SYDVKM. V gave up 4 bases and J gave up 1 base, with 10 bases separating them.

The CDR3 here is CASSQDQLETQYF. The CDR3 bases are TGTGCCAGCAGCCAAGATCAACTAGAGACCCAGTACTTC. This chain joins TRBV4-2 and TRBJ2-5, with no clear D. The CDR3 totals 13 residues. Trimming stripped 0 bases from V and 4 bases from J, with 6 bases between. Germline V CDR1 and CDR2: LGHNA, YNFKEQ.

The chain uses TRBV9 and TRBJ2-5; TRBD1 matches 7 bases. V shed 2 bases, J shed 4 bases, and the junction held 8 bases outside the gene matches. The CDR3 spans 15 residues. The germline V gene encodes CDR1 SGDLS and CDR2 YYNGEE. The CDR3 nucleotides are TGTGCCAGCAGCGTGCAGGACAGGCCAGGAGAGACCCAGTACTTC. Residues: CASSVQDRPGETQYF.

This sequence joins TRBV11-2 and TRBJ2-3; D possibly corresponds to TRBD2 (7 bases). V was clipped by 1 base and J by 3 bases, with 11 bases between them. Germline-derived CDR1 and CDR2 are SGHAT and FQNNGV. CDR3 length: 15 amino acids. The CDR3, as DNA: TGTGCCAGCAGCTTAGGGGGGGGCTCTACAGATACGCAGTATTTT. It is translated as CASSLGGGSTDTQYF.